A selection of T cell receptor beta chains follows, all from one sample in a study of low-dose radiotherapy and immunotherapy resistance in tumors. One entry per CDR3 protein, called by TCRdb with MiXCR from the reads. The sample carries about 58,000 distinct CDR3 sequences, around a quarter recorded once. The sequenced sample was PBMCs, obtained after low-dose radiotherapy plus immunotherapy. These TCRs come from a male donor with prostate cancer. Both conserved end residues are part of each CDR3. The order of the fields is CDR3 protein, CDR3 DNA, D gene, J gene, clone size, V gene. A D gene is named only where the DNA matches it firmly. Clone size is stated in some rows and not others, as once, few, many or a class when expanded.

CASRRTLGGKADTQYF,TGTGCCAGCAGACGCACCCTGGGCGGGAAGGCAGATACGCAGTATTTT,NA,TRBJ2-3,many,TRBV28
CAWKPYNEQFF,TGTGCCTGGAAGCCTTACAATGAGCAGTTCTTC,NA,TRBJ2-1,NA,TRBV30
CSVDGAHEQYF,TGCAGCGTTGATGGGGCCCACGAGCAGTACTTC,NA,TRBJ2-7,many,TRBV29-1
CASSLGRALGANVLTF,TGCGCCAGCAGCCTCGGGAGGGCGCTTGGGGCCAACGTCCTGACTTTC,TRBD2,TRBJ2-6,medium-sized,TRBV5-1
CASSLGGSPRGEQFF,TGCGCCAGCAGCCTCGGAGGTAGTCCAAGGGGCGAGCAGTTCTTC,NA,TRBJ2-1,NA,TRBV5-1
CASSGRDRSSYEQYF,TGTGCCAGCAGCGGCCGGGACAGGAGCTCCTACGAGCAGTACTTC,TRBD1,TRBJ2-7,many,TRBV3-1
CASSKWDRGHTDTQYF,TGTGCCAGTAGTAAATGGGACAGGGGGCACACAGATACGCAGTATTTT,TRBD1,TRBJ2-3,many,TRBV19
CASSLGGGLAVEQFF,TGTGCCAGCAGCTTGGGGGGGGGACTAGCGGTAGAGCAGTTCTTC,TRBD2,TRBJ2-1,many,TRBV11-2
CASSLGGGYEQYF,TGTGCCAGCAGTTTAGGAGGGGGCTACGAGCAGTACTTC,NA,TRBJ2-7,many,TRBV11-2
CASSPGGMKNIQYF,TGTGCCAGCAGCCCAGGCGGGATGAAAAACATTCAGTACTTC,NA,TRBJ2-4,many,TRBV13
CASSVDGSGNTIYF,TGCGCCAGCAGCGTGGACGGATCTGGAAACACCATATATTTT,NA,TRBJ1-3,many,TRBV5-1
CASSIKTGGENTEAFF,TGTGCCAGTAGTATCAAGACGGGGGGGGAGAACACTGAAGCTTTCTTT,NA,TRBJ1-1,many,TRBV19
CASSVGPSTDTQYF,TGTGCCAGCAGCGTAGGACCGAGCACAGATACGCAGTATTTT,NA,TRBJ2-3,medium-sized,TRBV9
CASSPRDRGLEQYF,TGTGCCAGCAGCCCCCGGGACAGGGGGCTTGAGCAGTACTTC,TRBD1,TRBJ2-7,many,TRBV3-1
CAWSEGLAREQFF,TGTGCCTGGAGTGAAGGACTAGCGAGGGAGCAGTTCTTC,TRBD2,TRBJ2-1,NA,TRBV30
CASSVALGSGAYNEQFF,TGTGCCAGCAGCGTAGCTCTAGGGAGCGGGGCCTACAATGAGCAGTTCTTC,TRBD2,TRBJ2-1,many,TRBV9
CASSYDRRGTGGYTF,TGTGCCAGCAGTTACGATCGGAGGGGGACGGGCGGCTACACCTTC,NA,TRBJ1-2,many,TRBV6-2/TRBV6-3
CASSIGGTEAFF,TGTGCCAGCAGTATAGGGGGCACTGAAGCTTTCTTT,NA,TRBJ1-1,once,TRBV6-5
CASSEGGRQYNQPQHF,TGTGCCAGCAGTGAAGGGGGGCGACAATACAATCAGCCCCAGCATTTT,NA,TRBJ1-5,many,TRBV6-1
CASSRAGNTEAFF,TGTGCCAGCAGCCGAGCAGGGAACACTGAAGCTTTCTTT,NA,TRBJ1-1,many,TRBV7-8
CASSSRGWGDTEAFF,TGTGCCAGCAGTTCCCGGGGGTGGGGGGACACTGAAGCTTTCTTT,NA,TRBJ1-1,many,TRBV28
CAWRPDNNNSPLHF,TGTGCCTGGAGACCGGACAACAATAATTCACCCCTCCACTTT,NA,TRBJ1-6,many,TRBV30
CSARVTSTRETQYF,TGCAGTGCTAGGGTGACAAGCACGAGGGAGACCCAGTACTTC,NA,TRBJ2-5,NA,TRBV20-1
CATSRIDRANEKLFF,TGTGCCACCAGCAGAATAGACAGGGCCAATGAAAAACTGTTTTTT,TRBD1,TRBJ1-4,many,TRBV15
CASSSGTGPPVGTEAFF,TGTGCCAGCAGCTCCGGGACAGGTCCCCCCGTCGGGACTGAAGCTTTCTTT,TRBD1,TRBJ1-1,few,TRBV7-3
CASSPQGNQETQYF,TGCGCCAGCAGCCCACAGGGGAACCAAGAGACCCAGTACTTC,TRBD1,TRBJ2-5,many,TRBV5-1
CASSYGSGTTGELFF,TGTGCCAGCAGTTATGGTAGCGGCACCACCGGGGAGCTGTTTTTT,NA,TRBJ2-2,NA,TRBV6-5
CASSLALAGGNEQFF,TGCGCCAGCAGCTTGGCACTAGCGGGAGGCAATGAGCAGTTCTTC,TRBD2,TRBJ2-1,many,TRBV5-1
CAISERGGYTDTQYF,TGTGCCATCAGTGAGAGAGGGGGGTACACAGATACGCAGTATTTT,NA,TRBJ2-3,many,TRBV10-3
CAWGSSYEQYF,TGTGCCTGGGGATCCAGCTACGAGCAGTACTTC,NA,TRBJ2-7,few,TRBV30
CASSLVSGSYNEQFF,TGTGCCAGCAGCTTGGTTAGCGGCTCCTACAATGAGCAGTTCTTC,NA,TRBJ2-1,many,TRBV5-6
CAISESGNNQPQHF,TGTGCCATCAGTGAGTCCGGTAATAATCAGCCCCAGCATTTT,NA,TRBJ1-5,many,TRBV10-3
CASSLLHALEAFF,TGTGCCAGCAGTTTGCTCCACGCTCTTGAAGCTTTCTTT,NA,TRBJ1-1,many,TRBV28
CASSLSQVEAFF,TGTGCCAGCAGCTTAAGCCAGGTTGAAGCTTTCTTT,NA,TRBJ1-1,many,TRBV5-6
CASSSGRNTEAFF,TGTGCCAGCAGCTCGGGAAGGAACACTGAAGCTTTCTTT,NA,TRBJ1-1,many,TRBV7-2
CSAEDNAGEEIQYF,TGCAGTGCCGAAGACAACGCGGGTGAGGAGATCCAGTACTTC,NA,TRBJ2-5,NA,TRBV20-1
CASSLNEQFF,TGTGCCAGCAGCTTGAATGAGCAGTTCTTC,NA,TRBJ2-1,NA,TRBV28
CASRLGPWDYGYTF,TGTGCCAGCAGGCTGGGCCCGTGGGACTATGGCTACACCTTC,NA,TRBJ1-2,many,TRBV12-3/TRBV12-4
CASSLASGAPSYDQYF,TGCGCCAGCAGCTTGGCATCAGGAGCTCCCTCCTACGATCAGTACTTC,NA,TRBJ2-7,NA,TRBV5-1
CAWSVQGFSNQPQHF,TGTGCCTGGAGTGTACAGGGTTTTAGCAATCAGCCCCAGCATTTT,NA,TRBJ1-5,many,TRBV30